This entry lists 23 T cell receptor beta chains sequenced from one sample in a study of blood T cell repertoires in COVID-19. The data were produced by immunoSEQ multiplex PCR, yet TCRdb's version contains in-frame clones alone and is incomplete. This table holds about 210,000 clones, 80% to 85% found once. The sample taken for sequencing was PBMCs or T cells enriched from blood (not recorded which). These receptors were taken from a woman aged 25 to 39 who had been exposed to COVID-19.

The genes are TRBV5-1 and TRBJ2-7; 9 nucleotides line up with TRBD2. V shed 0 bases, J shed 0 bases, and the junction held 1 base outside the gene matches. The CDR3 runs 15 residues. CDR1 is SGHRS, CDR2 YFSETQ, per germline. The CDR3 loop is CASSLERGASYEQYF. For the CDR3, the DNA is TGCGCCAGCAGCTTGGAGCGGGGGGCCTCCTACGAGCAGTACTTC.

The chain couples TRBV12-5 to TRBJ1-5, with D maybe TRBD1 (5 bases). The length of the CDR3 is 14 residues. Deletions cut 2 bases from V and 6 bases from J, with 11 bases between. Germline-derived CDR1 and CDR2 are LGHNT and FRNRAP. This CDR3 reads CASGLLGGSQPQHF. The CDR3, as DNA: TGTGCTAGTGGTTTGTTGGGGGGTAGTCAGCCCCAGCATTTT.

CDR3 sequence (DNA): TGTGCCAGCAGTTCGGGTGGGTACGAGCAGTACTTC. It is translated as CASSSGGYEQYF. V and J are TRBV12-3 or TRBV12-4 and TRBJ2-7; unclear D gene. The V gene lost 4 bases and the J gene lost 4 bases, with 8 bases spanning the gap. This CDR3 comprises 12 residues.

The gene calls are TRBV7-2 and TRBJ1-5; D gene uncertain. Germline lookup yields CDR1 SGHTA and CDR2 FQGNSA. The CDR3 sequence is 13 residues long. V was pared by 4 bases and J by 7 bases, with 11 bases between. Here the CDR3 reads CASSSSLIQPQHF. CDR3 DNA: TGTGCCAGCAGCTCCTCGCTAATCCAGCCCCAGCATTTT.

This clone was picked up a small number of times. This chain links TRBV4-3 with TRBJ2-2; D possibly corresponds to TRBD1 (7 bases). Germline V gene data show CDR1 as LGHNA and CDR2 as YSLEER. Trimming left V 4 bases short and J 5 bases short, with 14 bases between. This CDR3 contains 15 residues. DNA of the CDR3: TGCGCCAGCAGCCGAAAGGCGGGACAGACCGGGGAGCTGTTTTTT. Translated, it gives CASSRKAGQTGELFF.

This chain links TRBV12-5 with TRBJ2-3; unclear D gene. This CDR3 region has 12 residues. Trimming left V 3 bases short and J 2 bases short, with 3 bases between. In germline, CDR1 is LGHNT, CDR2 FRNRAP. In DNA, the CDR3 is TGTGCTAGTGGTTTTCTCACAGATACGCAGTATTTT. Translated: CASGFLTDTQYF.

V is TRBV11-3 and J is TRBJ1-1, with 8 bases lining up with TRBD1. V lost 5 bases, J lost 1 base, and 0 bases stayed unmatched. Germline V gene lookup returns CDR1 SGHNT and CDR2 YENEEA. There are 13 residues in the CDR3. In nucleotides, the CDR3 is TGTGCCAGCAGCGGACAGGGGAACACTGAAGCTTTCTTT. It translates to CASSGQGNTEAFF.

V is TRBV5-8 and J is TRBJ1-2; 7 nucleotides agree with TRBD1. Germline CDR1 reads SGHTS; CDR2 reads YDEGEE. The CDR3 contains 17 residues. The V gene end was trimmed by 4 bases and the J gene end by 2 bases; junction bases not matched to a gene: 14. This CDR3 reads CASSALGGDQENYGYTF. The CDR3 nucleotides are TGTGCCAGCAGCGCCCTAGGGGGCGATCAGGAGAACTATGGCTACACCTTC.

The CDR3 loop reads CASSVAGDLRGYTF. The CDR3 nucleotides read TGTGCCAGCAGCGTAGCTGGAGACCTGAGGGGCTACACCTTC. J is TRBJ1-2 and V is TRBV9; D unresolved. In germline, CDR1 is SGDLS, CDR2 YYNGEE. This CDR3 is 14 amino acids long. V was clipped by 0 bases and J by 8 bases, with 14 bases between them.

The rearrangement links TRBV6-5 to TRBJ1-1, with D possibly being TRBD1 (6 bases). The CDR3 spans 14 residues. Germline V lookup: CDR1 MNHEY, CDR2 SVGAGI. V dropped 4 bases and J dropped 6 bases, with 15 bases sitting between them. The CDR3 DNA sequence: TGTGCCAGCAGTTCCCCGGCAGGGGATCCTGAAGCTTTCTTT. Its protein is CASSSPAGDPEAFF.

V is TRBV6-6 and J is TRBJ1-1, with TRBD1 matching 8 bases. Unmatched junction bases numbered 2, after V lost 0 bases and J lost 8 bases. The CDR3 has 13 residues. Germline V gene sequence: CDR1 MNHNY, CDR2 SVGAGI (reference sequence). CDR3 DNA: TGTGCCAGCAGTTACTCTACAGGGGGAGAAGCTTTCTTT. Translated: CASSYSTGGEAFF.

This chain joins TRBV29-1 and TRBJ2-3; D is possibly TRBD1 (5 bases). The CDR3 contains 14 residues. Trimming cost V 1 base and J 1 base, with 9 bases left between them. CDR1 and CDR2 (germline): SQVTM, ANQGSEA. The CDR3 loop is CSVEGGPGTDTQYF. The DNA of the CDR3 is TGCAGCGTTGAAGGGGGCCCTGGCACAGATACGCAGTATTTT.

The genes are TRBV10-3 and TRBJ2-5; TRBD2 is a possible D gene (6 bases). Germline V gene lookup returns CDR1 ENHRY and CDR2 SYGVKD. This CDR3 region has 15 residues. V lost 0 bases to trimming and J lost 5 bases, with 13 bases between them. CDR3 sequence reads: CAISESAGYLETQYF. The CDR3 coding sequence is TGTGCCATCAGTGAGTCCGCGGGATACTTGGAGACCCAGTACTTC.

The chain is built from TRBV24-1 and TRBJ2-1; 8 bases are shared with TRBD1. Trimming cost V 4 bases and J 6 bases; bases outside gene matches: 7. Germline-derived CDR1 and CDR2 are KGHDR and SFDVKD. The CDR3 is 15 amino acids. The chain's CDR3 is CATSEATGVFNEQFF. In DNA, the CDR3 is TGTGCCACCAGTGAGGCGACAGGGGTTTTCAATGAGCAGTTCTTC.

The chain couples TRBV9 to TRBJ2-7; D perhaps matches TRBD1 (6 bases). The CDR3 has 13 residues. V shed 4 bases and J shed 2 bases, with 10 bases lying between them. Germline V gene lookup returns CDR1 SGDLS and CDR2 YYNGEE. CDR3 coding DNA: TGTGCCAGCAGCCGGGACACCGCCTACGAGCAGTACTTC. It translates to CASSRDTAYEQYF.

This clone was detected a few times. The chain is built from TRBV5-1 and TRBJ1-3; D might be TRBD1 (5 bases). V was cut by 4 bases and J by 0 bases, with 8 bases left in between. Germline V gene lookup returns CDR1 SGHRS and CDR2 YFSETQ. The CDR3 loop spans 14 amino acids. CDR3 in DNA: TGCGCCAGCAGCACGACAGACTCTGGAAACACCATATATTTT. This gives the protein CASSTTDSGNTIYF.

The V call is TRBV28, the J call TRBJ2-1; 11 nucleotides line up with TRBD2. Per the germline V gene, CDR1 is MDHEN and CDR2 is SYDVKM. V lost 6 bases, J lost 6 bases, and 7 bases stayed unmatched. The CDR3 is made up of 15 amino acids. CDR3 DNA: TGTGCCAGCAGCCGACTAGCGGGAATACTCAATGAGCAGTTCTTC. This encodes CASSRLAGILNEQFF.

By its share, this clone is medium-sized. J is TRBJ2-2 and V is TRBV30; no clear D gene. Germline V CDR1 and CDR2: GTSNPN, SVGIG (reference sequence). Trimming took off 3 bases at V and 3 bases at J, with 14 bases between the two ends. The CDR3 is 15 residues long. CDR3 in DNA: TGTGCCTGGAGGGATGTGGGTCGGGACACCGGGGAGCTGTTTTTT. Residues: CAWRDVGRDTGELFF. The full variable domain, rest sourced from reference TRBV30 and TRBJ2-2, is SQTIHQWPATLVQPVGSPLSLECTVEGTSNPNLYWYRQAAGRGLQLLFYSVGIGQISSEVPQNLSASRPQDRQFILSSKKLLLSDSGFYLCAWRDVGRDTGELFFGEGSRLTVL.

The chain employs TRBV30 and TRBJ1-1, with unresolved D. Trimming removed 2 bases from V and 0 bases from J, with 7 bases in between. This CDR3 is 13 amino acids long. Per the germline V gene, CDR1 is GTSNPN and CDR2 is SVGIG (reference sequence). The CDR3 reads CAWSSDLNTEAFF. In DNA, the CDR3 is TGTGCCTGGAGTTCCGACTTGAACACTGAAGCTTTCTTT.

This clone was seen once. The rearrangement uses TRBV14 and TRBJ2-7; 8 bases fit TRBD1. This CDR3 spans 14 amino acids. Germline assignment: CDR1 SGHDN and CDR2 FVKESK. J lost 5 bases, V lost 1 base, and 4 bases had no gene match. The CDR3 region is CASSQGQGYNEQYF. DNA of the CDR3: TGTGCCAGCAGCCAAGGACAGGGGTATAACGAGCAGTACTTC.

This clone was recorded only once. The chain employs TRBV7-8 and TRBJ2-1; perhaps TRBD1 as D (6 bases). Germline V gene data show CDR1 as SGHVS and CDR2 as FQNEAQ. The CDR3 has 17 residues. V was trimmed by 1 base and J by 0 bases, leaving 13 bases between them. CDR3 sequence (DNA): TGTGCCAGCAGCTTAGACCTTACAGGGACCTCCTACAATGAGCAGTTCTTC. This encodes CASSLDLTGTSYNEQFF.

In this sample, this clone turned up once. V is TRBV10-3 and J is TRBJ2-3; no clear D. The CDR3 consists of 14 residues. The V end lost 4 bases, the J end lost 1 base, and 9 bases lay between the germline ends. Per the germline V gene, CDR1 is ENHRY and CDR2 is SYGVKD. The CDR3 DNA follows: TGTGCCATCAGTGCGAGGCTGGGCACAGATACGCAGTATTTT. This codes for CAISARLGTDTQYF.

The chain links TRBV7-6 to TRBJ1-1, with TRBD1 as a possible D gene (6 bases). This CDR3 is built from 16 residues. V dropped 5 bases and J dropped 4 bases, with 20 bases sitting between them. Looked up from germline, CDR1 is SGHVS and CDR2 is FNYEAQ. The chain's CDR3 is CASSPQGGVWPTEAFF. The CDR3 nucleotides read TGTGCCAGCAGCCCCCAAGGGGGGGTATGGCCCACTGAAGCTTTCTTT.